This TCR beta chain was retrieved from a study of T cells after yellow fever vaccination. For the study at large: Low-cell-number fractions were prepared with SMART-Seq v4 Ultra Low Input.

V lost 6 bases to trimming and J lost 6 bases, with 18 bases between them. The CDR3 is 14 residues long. Template switching by 5'RACE produced TCR cDNA, adding a universal primer site and UMIs. In TCRdb, the 5' RACE reads were re-called with MiXCR into one record per CDR3 protein. This sample has a few hundred thousand distinct CDR3 sequences, with 6% to 8% found just once. The source material was CD4+ T cells sorted from PBMCs, sampled on the day of the yellow fever booster vaccination. This TCR was recovered from a man aged 25-45 years who received the YFV17D yellow fever vaccine. The gene calls are TRBV12-3 or TRBV12-4 and TRBJ2-7; the D gene is possibly TRBD2 (6 bases). The CDR3 DNA reads TGTGCCAGCAGAACCATCAGACCCGGGAGCGAGCAGTACTTC. Translated, it gives CASRTIRPGSEQYF.